One sample yielded the 19 T cell receptor beta chains listed below, sequenced in a study of T-cell memory formation after mild COVID-19. In TCRdb, the 5' RACE reads were re-called with MiXCR into one record per CDR3 protein. The sample lists 300,000 to 400,000 distinct CDR3 sequences, roughly 13% occurring once. The sequencing sample was made of PBMCs or a T cell subset sorted from them (not recorded which). Every receptor here comes from a man aged 18 to 30 who had mild COVID-19 (a few samples of this study predate the infection). Cell type and time point are not known.

Only a few counts were recorded for this clonotype. V gene TRBV7-2 combines with J gene TRBJ2-7; 9 nucleotides line up with TRBD1. Germline V gene lookup returns CDR1 SGHTA and CDR2 FQGNSA. With 5 bases clipped from V and 1 base from J, the junction kept 18 bases outside the gene matches. The CDR3 covers 19 residues. CDR3 nucleotides: TGTGCCAGCAGCCCCAGGCGGGTGGACAGGGGCACCGGATCCTACGAGCAGTACTTC. The encoded protein is CASSPRRVDRGTGSYEQYF.

The V and J genes are TRBV6-2 or TRBV6-3 and TRBJ2-2; 11 nucleotides line up with TRBD1. V dropped 6 bases and J dropped 4; count of bases not matched to a gene: 4. This CDR3 comprises 15 residues. CDR1 is MNHEY, CDR2 SVGEGT, per germline. CDR3 nucleotides: TGTGCCAGCAGGCGGGACAGGGGGACCACCGGGGAGCTGTTTTTT. Protein sequence: CASRRDRGTTGELFF.

The table lists this clonotype with a few counts. This chain connects TRBV7-2 to TRBJ1-5, with D maybe TRBD1 (6 bases). The V end lost 4 bases, the J end lost 4 bases, and 23 bases lay between the germline ends. The CDR3 totals 18 residues. Germline CDR1 and CDR2: SGHTA and FQGNSA. The CDR3: CASSSLGGFQSGNQPQHF. The CDR3 coding sequence is TGTGCCAGCAGCTCTTTAGGGGGATTTCAGAGCGGAAATCAGCCCCAGCATTTT.

This clonotype was counted a few times. The chain is built from TRBV11-2 and TRBJ1-1; D may be TRBD1 (5 bases). This CDR3 has 16 amino acids. V was shortened by 6 bases and J by 5 bases, with 22 bases between the two germline ends. Germline V gene lookup returns CDR1 SGHAT and CDR2 FQNNGV. The CDR3: CASRKILGTFGTEAFF. DNA of the CDR3: TGTGCCAGCAGGAAGATTCTTGGGACCTTCGGTACTGAAGCTTTCTTT.

This clonotype has more than one count but fewer than ten. V is TRBV9 and J is TRBJ1-3; 8 bases fit TRBD1. V lost 0 bases to trimming and J lost 8 bases; unmatched junction nucleotides: 13. Germline V gives CDR1 SGDLS, CDR2 YYNGEE. The CDR3 has 17 residues. Here the CDR3 DNA reads TGTGCCAGCAGCGTAGCTGGCCCAGGGGGCGAGTTGGACACCATATATTTT. This encodes CASSVAGPGGELDTIYF.

This sequence joins TRBV4-3 and TRBJ2-5; 11 positions match TRBD2. This CDR3 is built from 16 residues. Per the germline V gene, CDR1 is LGHNA and CDR2 is YSLEER. Germline trimming cut 3 bases from V and 2 bases from J; bases unmatched to any gene: 5. DNA of the CDR3: TGCGCCAGCAGCCAGGGAATAGCGGGGGGGCAAGAGACCCAGTACTTC. It is translated as CASSQGIAGGQETQYF.

The V gene is TRBV4-3, the J gene TRBJ1-1; tentative D call: TRBD1 (5 bases). The CDR3 extends over 12 amino acids. Trimming took off 1 base at V and 7 bases at J, with 7 bases between the two ends. Germline V CDR1 and CDR2: LGHNA, YSLEER. Here the CDR3 reads CASSQAGGEAFF. DNA of the CDR3: TGCGCCAGCAGCCAAGCGGGGGGTGAAGCTTTCTTT.

This clonotype was counted a few times. The rearrangement uses TRBV5-1 and TRBJ2-1; D ambiguous. The V end was cut by 6 bases, the J end by 3 bases, with 19 bases between. The germline V gene has CDR1 SGHRS and CDR2 YFSETQ. There are 16 residues in the CDR3. The CDR3 DNA follows: TGCGCCAGCACTCTAATTGGCCGCAGCAGCTACAATGAGCAGTTCTTC. Its protein is CASTLIGRSSYNEQFF.

A few counts support this clonotype. V usage is TRBV12-3 or TRBV12-4 and J usage is TRBJ2-3; the match to TRBD2 covers 7 bases. CDR3 length equals 14 residues. V was clipped by 10 bases and J by 2 bases; unmatched bases: 9. The CDR3 is CANRQRGTTDTQYF. In DNA, the CDR3 is TGTGCCAACCGCCAGCGGGGCACCACAGATACGCAGTATTTT.

This clonotype has only a few counts. The chain has TRBV5-1 and TRBJ2-3; D is ambiguous. This CDR3 contains 16 residues. Germline loops: CDR1 SGHRS, CDR2 YFSETQ. Trimming removed 4 bases at V and 0 bases at J, with 15 bases between. CDR3 nucleotide sequence: TGCGCCAGCAGCCCCGAAGGGCGGTCTAGCACAGATACGCAGTATTTT. This sequence encodes CASSPEGRSSTDTQYF.

This clonotype turned up a few times. The CDR3 protein is CASSLAMGNRGNEQFF. For the CDR3, the DNA is TGTGCCAGCAGCTTAGCGATGGGGAACAGGGGCAATGAGCAGTTCTTC. The V call is TRBV7-8, the J call TRBJ2-1; the match to TRBD1 covers 7 bases. The germline CDR1 and CDR2 sequences are SGHVS and FQNEAQ. Trimming took 0 bases from V and 6 from J; bases not matched to a gene: 8. The CDR3 totals 16 residues.

This clonotype was counted between two and nine times. V usage is TRBV5-6 and J usage is TRBJ2-1; 7 bases agree with TRBD1. V lost 5 bases, J lost 8 bases, and 7 bases stayed unmatched. CDR3 size: 13 residues. Looked up from germline, CDR1 is SGHDT and CDR2 is YYEEEE. This chain's CDR3 is CASSSAGGYEQFF. CDR3 DNA: TGTGCCAGCAGTTCCGCAGGGGGATATGAGCAGTTCTTC.

The chain uses TRBV3-1 and TRBJ1-2, with a weak D call TRBD1 (6 bases). V was shortened by 2 bases and J by 4 bases, with 17 bases between the two germline ends. This CDR3 has 16 residues. CDR1 and CDR2 from the germline V gene are LGHDT and YNNKEL (reference sequence). The CDR3 is CASSQQSRGWGYGYTF. DNA for the CDR3: TGTGCCAGCAGCCAACAAAGCAGGGGTTGGGGCTATGGCTACACCTTC.

The sample holds a few counts of this clonotype. The chain carries TRBV7-9 and TRBJ2-5; D ambiguous. The CDR3 extends over 13 amino acids. In germline, CDR1 is SEHNR, CDR2 FQNEAQ (reference sequence). Trimming removed 5 bases from V and 5 bases from J, with 12 bases in between. DNA for the CDR3: TGTGCCAGCAGCAATTTTTCACCGGAGACCCAGTACTTC. Its protein product is CASSNFSPETQYF.

This clonotype came up a few times. The rearrangement uses TRBV6-2 or TRBV6-3 and TRBJ2-1, with TRBD2 identical over 7 bases. This CDR3 spans 16 amino acids. Germline-derived CDR1 and CDR2 are MNHEY and SVGEGT. Losses at the gene ends were 6 bases for V and 1 base for J; bases not matched to a gene: 9. Written as DNA, the CDR3 is TGTGCCAGCAGCTACGGGAGCGGGGCTTCCTACAATGAGCAGTTCTTC. Its translation: CASSYGSGASYNEQFF.

This clonotype was observed a few times. The V call is TRBV27, the J call TRBJ2-7; D is uncertain. There are 13 residues in the CDR3. Germline lookup yields CDR1 MNHEY and CDR2 SMNVEV (reference sequence). V gave up 4 bases and J gave up 9 bases, with 16 bases separating them. The CDR3 sequence: CASSSETDTGQYF. CDR3 bases: TGTGCCAGCAGTTCCGAAACAGACACTGGGCAGTACTTC.

In this sample, this clonotype turned up a few times. V and J are TRBV9 and TRBJ1-1; D is uncertain. Trimming left V 4 bases short and J 7 bases short, with 11 bases between. This CDR3 is 12 amino acids long. Germline CDR1 reads SGDLS; CDR2 reads YYNGEE. CDR3 sequence: CASSPTWGEAFF. The CDR3 DNA follows: TGTGCCAGCAGCCCCACGTGGGGTGAAGCTTTCTTT.

This clonotype was counted a few times. In DNA, the CDR3 is TGCAGCGTTGGACAGGGCAACACTGAAGCTTTCTTT. Its translation is CSVGQGNTEAFF. The chain couples TRBV29-1 to TRBJ1-1; 7 bases match TRBD1. CDR1 is SQVTM, CDR2 ANQGSEA, per germline. The CDR3 totals 12 residues. Trimming took 4 bases from V and 2 from J; bases not matched to a gene: 1.

This clonotype has more than one count but fewer than ten. V and J are TRBV19 and TRBJ1-4; no clear D. This CDR3 spans 16 amino acids. The germline V gene has CDR1 LNHDA and CDR2 SQIVND (reference sequence). V was trimmed by 3 bases and J by 1 base, leaving 12 bases between them. The CDR3 DNA is TGTGCCAGTAGTATGAGGGCAGCCGGAACTAATGAAAAACTGTTTTTT. It translates to CASSMRAAGTNEKLFF.